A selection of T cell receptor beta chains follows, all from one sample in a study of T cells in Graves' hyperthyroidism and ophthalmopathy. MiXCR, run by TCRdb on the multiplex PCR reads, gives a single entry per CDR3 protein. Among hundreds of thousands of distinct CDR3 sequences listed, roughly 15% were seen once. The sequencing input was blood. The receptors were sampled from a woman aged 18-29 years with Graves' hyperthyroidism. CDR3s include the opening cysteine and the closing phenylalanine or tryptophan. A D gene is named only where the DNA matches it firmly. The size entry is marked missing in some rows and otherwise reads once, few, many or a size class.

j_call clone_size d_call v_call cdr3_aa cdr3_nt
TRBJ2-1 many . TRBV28 CASSFHFAGAGGNEQFF TGTGCCAGCAGTTTCCATTTCGCAGGGGCGGGCGGGAATGAGCAGTTCTTC
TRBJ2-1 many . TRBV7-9 CATHGPSSYNEQFF TGTGCCACCCATGGACCGAGCTCCTACAATGAGCAGTTCTTC
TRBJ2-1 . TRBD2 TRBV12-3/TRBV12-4 CASRNPSAGGGNEQFF TGTGCCAGCAGAAACCCCTCAGCGGGAGGGGGGAATGAGCAGTTCTTC
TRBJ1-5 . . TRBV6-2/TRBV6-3 CASSYENQPQHF TGTGCCAGCAGTTACGAGAATCAGCCCCAGCATTTT
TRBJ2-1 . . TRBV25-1 CASRGPTRSYEQFF TGTGCCAGCAGGGGGCCGACTAGGTCCTACGAGCAGTTCTTC
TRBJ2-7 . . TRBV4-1 CASSPSRLGDSYEQYF TGCGCCAGCAGCCCAAGTCGGCTAGGGGACTCCTACGAGCAGTACTTC
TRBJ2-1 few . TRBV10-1 CASSDPGPRNEQFF TGCGCCAGCAGTGACCCCGGGCCCAGGAATGAGCAGTTCTTC
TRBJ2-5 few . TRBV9 CASSTSPGIQETQYF TGTGCCAGCAGCACTAGTCCAGGGATCCAAGAGACCCAGTACTTC
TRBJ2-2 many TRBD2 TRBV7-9 CASSSSGTSGTGELFF TGTGCCAGCAGCTCGTCCGGGACTAGCGGTACCGGGGAGCTGTTTTTT
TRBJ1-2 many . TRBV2 CASKYEQGSSYGYTF TGTGCCAGCAAGTACGAACAGGGATCCTCTTATGGCTACACCTTC
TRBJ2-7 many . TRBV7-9 CASSTRVGVRYEQYF TGTGCCAGCAGCACCCGAGTGGGGGTCCGCTACGAGCAGTACTTC
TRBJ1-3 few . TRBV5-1 CASRSGNTIYF TGCGCCAGCAGGTCTGGAAACACCATATATTTT
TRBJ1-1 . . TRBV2 CASREGTTEAFF TGTGCCAGTCGGGAAGGGACCACTGAAGCTTTCTTT
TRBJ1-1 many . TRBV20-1 CSARGDTEAFF TGCAGTGCTCGAGGGGACACTGAAGCTTTCTTT
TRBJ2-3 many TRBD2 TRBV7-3 CASSLQGAGVTDTQYF TGTGCCAGCAGCCTCCAAGGAGCGGGAGTAACAGATACGCAGTATTTT
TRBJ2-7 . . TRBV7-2 CASSLWGGGPYPYEQYF TGTGCCAGCAGCCTTTGGGGTGGGGGGCCTTACCCCTACGAGCAGTACTTC
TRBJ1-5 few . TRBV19 CASRTTAPVGNQPQHF TGTGCCAGTCGGACCACAGCCCCCGTCGGCAATCAGCCCCAGCATTTT
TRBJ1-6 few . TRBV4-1 CASSPSVGGRSPLHF TGCGCCAGCAGCCCATCAGTGGGGGGACGGTCACCCCTCCACTTT
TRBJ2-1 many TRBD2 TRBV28 CASSRTSGSHNEQFF TGTGCCAGCAGTCGGACTAGCGGGAGCCACAATGAGCAGTTCTTC
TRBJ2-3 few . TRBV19 CASSMRGDTQYF TGTGCCAGTAGTATGAGGGGAGATACGCAGTATTTT
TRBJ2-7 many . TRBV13 CASSLLEGGPYEQYF TGTGCCAGCAGCCTCTTGGAGGGGGGCCCCTACGAGCAGTACTTC
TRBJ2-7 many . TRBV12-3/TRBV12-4 CASSFLGPYEQYF TGTGCCAGCAGCTTCCTCGGGCCCTACGAGCAGTACTTC
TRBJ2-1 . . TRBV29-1 CSVPVRYNEQFF TGCAGCGTTCCAGTTCGGTACAATGAGCAGTTCTTC